Sequencing of this T cell receptor beta chain was carried out in a study of response to subunit inactivated influenza vaccine (dated by TCRdb to the late 2010s). Turning to the overall study: The study used deep quantitative T cell receptor repertoire profiling to track responses to a trivalent subunit inactivated influenza vaccine. Results and caveats for the whole study, not just this receptor: According to the authors, only a limited number of new T cells may be recruited by each seasonal influenza vaccination.

The meaning of the sample's time point label: 45 days after influenza vaccine administration. From a lookup of the germline V gene, CDR1 and CDR2 are MDHEN and SYDVKM. Including cysteine and phenylalanine, the CDR3 has 15 amino acids. Only the CDR3 region is kept as DNA, spanning 45 bases read in frame from base 1. After removal of 3 bases from V and 3 bases from J, the junction retains 4 bases not matched to a gene. With respect to this clonotype: Which antigen it targets is not known. No qualities accompany the bases; no much larger clone lies one base away.

Receptor libraries were prepared by RT-PCR. Sequenced on an Illumina HiSeq 2500. The public reads were reanalyzed by TCRdb: fastp trimming at Q25, MiXCR alignment, in-frame beta chains only. Rows are combined by CDR3 protein, so each entry shows the most common genes and DNA. Recorded for this sample are 540,000 or so distinct CDR3 sequences; 10% to 15% of them occurred a single time. Jointly, the top ten make up roughly 13% of the sample. The sample here was PBMCs from blood, taken roughly 45 days after vaccination. The V gene is TRBV28 and the J gene is TRBJ2-7; TRBD1 fits 11 bases in the junction. The clonotype comes from a middle-aged man who received an inactivated influenza vaccine. Donor details come from another sample of the same person, matched by shared clones. The sequenced DNA is TGTGCCAGCAGTTTCGGGACAGGGGGTTTCTACGAGCAGTACTTC. The resulting protein is CASSFGTGGFYEQYF.